One sample yielded the 2 T cell receptor beta chains listed below, sequenced in a study of early stage breast cancer tumors. Clones were sequenced by immunoSEQ multiplex PCR, and TCRdb holds only the in-frame ones, with some missing. The sample has tens of thousands of clones; around 85% are singletons. The sequencing input was blood. These TCRs come from a person between 60 and 69 years old with breast cancer.

The chain combines TRBV28 with TRBJ1-5; D is perhaps TRBD1 (5 bases). V was shortened by 2 bases and J by 7 bases, with 18 bases between the two germline ends. Per germline, CDR1 MDHEN and CDR2 SYDVKM. The CDR3 consists of 16 residues. This chain's CDR3 is CASSLGANRYRQPQHF. CDR3 nucleotide sequence: TGTGCCAGCAGTTTAGGGGCGAACAGGTACCGGCAGCCCCAGCATTTT. The full variable domain, with the rest looked up from reference TRBV28 and TRBJ1-5, is DVKVTQSSRYLVKRTGEKVFLECVQDMDHENMFWYRQDPGLGLRLIYFSYDVKMKEKGDIPEGYSVSREKKERFSLILESASTNQTSMYLCASSLGANRYRQPQHFGDGTRLSIL.

This clone was counted between two and nine times. The gene calls are TRBV18 and TRBJ2-5; 12 nucleotides agree with TRBD1. After removal of 1 base from V and 4 bases from J, the junction contained 4 bases not matched to a gene. CDR1 is KGHSH, CDR2 LQKENI, per germline. The CDR3 length is 16 residues. CDR3 DNA: TGTGCCAGCTCACCACGTGGGACAGGGGGCGCAGAGACCCAGTACTTC. Translation: CASSPRGTGGAETQYF.